This TCR beta chain was obtained from a study of control samples from healthy donors and cancer patients. Sequencing used immunoSEQ multiplex PCR; TCRdb keeps in-frame clones, though not all of them. The repertoire holds about 63,000 clones, almost 85% seen once, with 5% to 6.5% in the top ten. V lost 7 bases and J 4 bases, leaving 4 bases between the germline ends. This CDR3 has 10 amino acids. The germline V gene encodes CDR1 SNHLY and CDR2 FYNNEI. Sequencing was done on a sample of blood. The sequence derives from a man in his forties or fifties in good health. This rearrangement joins TRBV2 to TRBJ2-5; D is uncertain. CDR3 loop: CASKAETQYF. The CDR3 DNA is TGTGCCAGCAAGGCAGAGACCCAGTACTTC.